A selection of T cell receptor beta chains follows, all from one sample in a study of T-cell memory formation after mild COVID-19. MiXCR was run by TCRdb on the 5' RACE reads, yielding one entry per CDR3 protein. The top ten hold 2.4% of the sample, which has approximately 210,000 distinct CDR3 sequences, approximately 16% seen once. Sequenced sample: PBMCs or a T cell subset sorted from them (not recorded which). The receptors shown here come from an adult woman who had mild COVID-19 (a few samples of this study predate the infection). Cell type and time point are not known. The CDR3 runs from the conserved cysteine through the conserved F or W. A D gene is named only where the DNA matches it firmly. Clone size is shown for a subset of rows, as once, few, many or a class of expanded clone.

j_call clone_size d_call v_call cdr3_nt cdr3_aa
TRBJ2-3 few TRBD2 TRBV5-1 TGCGCCACCAAAATCGCGGGAGGGACCTCTAGCACAGATACGCAGTATTTT CATKIAGGTSSTDTQYF
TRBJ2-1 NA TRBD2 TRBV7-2 TGTGCCAGCAGCATCTCTAGCGGGAGGGTCCATGAGCAGTTCTTC CASSISSGRVHEQFF
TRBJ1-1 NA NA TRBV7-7 TGTGCCAGCAGCGCCGAAGGTGGCACTGAAGCTTTCTTT CASSAEGGTEAFF
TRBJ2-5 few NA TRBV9 TGTGCCAGCAGCGTAGGGCCTCGCCGGACTCGGCGAGAGACCCAGTACTTC CASSVGPRRTRRETQYF
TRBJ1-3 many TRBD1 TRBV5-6 TGTGCCAGCAGCTTTTCGACAGGGAGAGAATCTGGAAACACCATATATTTT CASSFSTGRESGNTIYF
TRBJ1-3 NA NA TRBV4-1 TGCGCCAGCAGCCGCCCGCCACCTCGGGCCGATCGCCCTACTGGAAACACCATATATTTT CASSRPPPRADRPTGNTIYF
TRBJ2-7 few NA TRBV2 TGTGCCAGCAGTATCAAGGGGTACGAGCAGTACTTC CASSIKGYEQYF
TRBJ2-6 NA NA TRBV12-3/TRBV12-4 TGTGCCAGCAGCGGTGGCTCTGGGGCCAACGTCCTGACTTTC CASSGGSGANVLTF
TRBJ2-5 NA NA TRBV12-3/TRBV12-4 TGTGCCAGCAGCAAAGGGGGGGGCGTCGAGACCCAGTACTTC CASSKGGGVETQYF
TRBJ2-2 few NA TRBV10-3 TGTGCCATCAGTGAAAGGACTTGGGAGCTGTTTTTT CAISERTWELFF
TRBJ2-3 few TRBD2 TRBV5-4 TGTGCCAGCAGCTACCCGACTAGCGGGGACACAGATACGCAGTATTTT CASSYPTSGDTDTQYF
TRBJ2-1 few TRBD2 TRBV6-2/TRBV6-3 TGTGCCAGCAGTCGCAACCCACTAGCGGGAGGGCCAAACAATGAGCAGTTCTTC CASSRNPLAGGPNNEQFF
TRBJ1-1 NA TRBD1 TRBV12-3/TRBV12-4 TGTGCCAGCAGTTTCCTAACAGGGGGCGCGAGCGCTGAAGCTTTCTTT CASSFLTGGASAEAFF
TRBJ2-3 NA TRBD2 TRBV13 TGTGCCAGCAGCCGTGGCGGGGGGCCCACAGATACGCAGTATTTT CASSRGGGPTDTQYF
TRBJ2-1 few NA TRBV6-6 TGTGCCAGCAGAACCCAGGGGGGATCGCATGAGCAGTTCTTC CASRTQGGSHEQFF
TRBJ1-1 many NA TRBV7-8 TGTGCCAGCAGCTTAGTAAGCCAAATAATAGTTAAGGCTTTCTTT CASSLVSQIIVKAFF
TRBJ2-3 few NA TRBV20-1 TGCAGCATAGCCTCTGATGGAGATACGCAGTATTTT CSIASDGDTQYF
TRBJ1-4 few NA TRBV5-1 TGCGCCAGCAGCTTGGGATTTGGACAGCGGATTAATGAAAAACTGTTTTTT CASSLGFGQRINEKLFF
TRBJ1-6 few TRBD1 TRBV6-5 TGTGCCAGCAGACTCCGGGACAGGGCTGCACCCCTCCACTTT CASRLRDRAAPLHF
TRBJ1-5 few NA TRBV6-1 TGTGCCAGTAAGCATTTGGACAGAAAAAATAGCAATCAGCCCCAGCATTTT CASKHLDRKNSNQPQHF
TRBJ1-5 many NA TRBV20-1 TGCAGTGCTAGAGATACCGGGGTCGATCAGCCCCAGCATTTT CSARDTGVDQPQHF
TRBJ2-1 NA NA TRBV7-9 TGTGCCAGCAGCTTAGAAATTGCGATGGGTGAGCAGTTCTTC CASSLEIAMGEQFF
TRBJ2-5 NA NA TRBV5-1 TGCGCCAGCAGCCCCGATTCTCTAGAGACCCAGTACTTC CASSPDSLETQYF
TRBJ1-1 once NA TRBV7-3 TGTGCCAGCAGCTTAGGGCCCCCCAAGCAGATGAACACTGAAGCTTTCTTT CASSLGPPKQMNTEAFF
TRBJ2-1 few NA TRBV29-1 TGCAGCGTACATCCGGCAACGACGAAGGTGCAGTTCTTC CSVHPATTKVQFF
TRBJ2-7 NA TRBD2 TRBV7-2 TGTGCCAGCAGCCAGCGGGGGATGGGTGCATACGAGCAGTACTTC CASSQRGMGAYEQYF
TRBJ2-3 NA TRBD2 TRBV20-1 TGCAGTGCAGCGGTAGCGGGGGAACCCACAGATACGCAGTATTTT CSAAVAGEPTDTQYF
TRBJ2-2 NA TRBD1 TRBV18 TGTGCCAGCTCAACGGACAGGACAGCCGGGGAGCTGTTTTTT CASSTDRTAGELFF
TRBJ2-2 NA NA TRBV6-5 TGTGCCAGCAGTTCTCCCGGGGAGCTGTTTTTT CASSSPGELFF
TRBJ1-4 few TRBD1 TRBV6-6 TGTGCCAGCAGACAGGGGTGGGATGAAAAACTGTTTTTT CASRQGWDEKLFF
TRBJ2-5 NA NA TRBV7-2 TGTGCCAGCAGCGGCCGGAGCTCGGCCCAAGAGACCCAGTACTTC CASSGRSSAQETQYF
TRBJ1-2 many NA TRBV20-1 TGCAGTGCTGGGGCGGGCGGGAAGAACTATGGCTACACCTTC CSAGAGGKNYGYTF
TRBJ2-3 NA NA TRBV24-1 TGTGCCACCAGGCGGGGAGTCACAGATACGCAGTATTTT CATRRGVTDTQYF
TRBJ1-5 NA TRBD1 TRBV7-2 TGTGCCAGCAGCCCTCACAGGGGTTTGGAGCCCCAGCATTTT CASSPHRGLEPQHF
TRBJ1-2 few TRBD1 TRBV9 TGTGCCAGCAACAGGGGGGCGGCTAACTATGGCTACACCTTC CASNRGAANYGYTF
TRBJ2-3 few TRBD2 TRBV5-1 TGCGCCAGCAGCCTTCGAAGACTAGCGGGGGGATCGAGCACAGATACGCAGTATTTT CASSLRRLAGGSSTDTQYF
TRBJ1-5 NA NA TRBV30 TGTGCCTGGAGTGTGAGGGCAGGCCCAAATCAGCCCCAGCATTTT CAWSVRAGPNQPQHF
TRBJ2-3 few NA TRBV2 TGTGCCAGCCTTAAAAGGGATCCTAGCACAGATACGCAGTATTTT CASLKRDPSTDTQYF
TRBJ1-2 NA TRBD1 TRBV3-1 TGTGCCAGCAGCCAAGAGGGACAGGGCTATGGCTACACCTTC CASSQEGQGYGYTF
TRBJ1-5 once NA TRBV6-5 TGTGCCAGCAGCCCCAGTAGGGCGCAGCCCCAGCATTTT CASSPSRAQPQHF
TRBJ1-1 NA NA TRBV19 TGTGCCAGTAGTAGGTTACACAAGGGGAACACTGAAGCTTTCTTT CASSRLHKGNTEAFF
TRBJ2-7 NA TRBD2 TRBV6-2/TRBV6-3 TGTGCCAGCAGTTTTTCTCGACTAGCGGGATTTACCTACGAGCAGTACTTC CASSFSRLAGFTYEQYF
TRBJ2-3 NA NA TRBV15 TGTGCCACCAGCAGAGGGCTGACAGTTGCGGGAGATACGCAGTATTTT CATSRGLTVAGDTQYF
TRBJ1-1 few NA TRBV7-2 TGTGCCAGCAGCTTAGAAGTGCCGAACACTGAAGCTTTCTTT CASSLEVPNTEAFF